This TCR beta chain is from a study of blood T cell repertoires in COVID-19. Study at large: Whether acute or convalescent, the COVID-19 samples came from the United States, Italy and Spain. Sources were T cells, B-cell-depleted T cells, or PBMCs; the material itself was cDNA or gDNA.

Study processing details: Quantification of nucleated cells was approximated via reference gene primer amplification. Clones were read by immunoSEQ multiplex PCR, and TCRdb kept only the in-frame ones, dropping some. V, J and clone size derive from that table, while D and trimming were established from the DNA sequence. The data hold some 81,000 clones, with roughly 91% observed a single time. V lost 3 bases, J lost 4 bases, and 24 bases lay in between. Germline V CDR1 and CDR2: MGHRA, YSYEKL. The CDR3 consists of 18 residues. The chain uses TRBV4-1 and TRBJ2-5; D possibly corresponds to TRBD2 (5 bases). Sample: peripheral blood. The source of this sequence is a woman between 50 and 59 years old in a cohort sampled during active COVID-19. CDR3 nucleotide sequence: TGCGCCAGCAGCCAGGAGACCCGCGGGTATGAGGCGGGAGAGACCCAGTACTTC. This codes for CASSQETRGYEAGETQYF.